This T cell receptor beta chain was recovered during a study of post-analysis software for immune sequencing data. Study details: The courses of disease that were included comprised relapsing-remitting, secondary progressive and progressive-relapsing multiple sclerosis.

General study results and limits: Roughly 5 TRBV segments, TRBV5-6, TRBV5-1 and TRBV20-1 among them, were found more frequent in patients than controls. Strong same-batch co-clustering of samples appeared with F measure clustering. Controls significantly exceeded multiple sclerosis patients in normalized Chao1 diversity.

Comments on this clonotype: The antigen is unknown. An end of the junction does not agree with germline; a read error may underlie this.

This CDR3 region has 14 residues. In germline, CDR1 is MNHEY, CDR2 SVGAGI. Researchers reported that TCR beta cDNA libraries carried unique molecular identifiers. Around 500,000 cDNA molecules were recovered from an input of roughly 0.85 to 10 million T cells. TCRdb re-called the PCR reads with MiXCR, one entry per CDR3 protein. This sample has roughly 570,000 distinct CDR3 sequences, with 30% to 40% found just once. This receptor was obtained from a girl under 18 with multiple sclerosis. Sequencing was done on a sample of blood. The J gene is TRBJ2-2, the V gene TRBV6-5, with D perhaps given as TRBD1 or TRBD2 (5 bases each). The DNA of the CDR3 is TGTGCCAGCAGTTCCGGGACGAATACCGGGGAGCTGTTTTTT. It is translated as CASSSGTNTGELFF.